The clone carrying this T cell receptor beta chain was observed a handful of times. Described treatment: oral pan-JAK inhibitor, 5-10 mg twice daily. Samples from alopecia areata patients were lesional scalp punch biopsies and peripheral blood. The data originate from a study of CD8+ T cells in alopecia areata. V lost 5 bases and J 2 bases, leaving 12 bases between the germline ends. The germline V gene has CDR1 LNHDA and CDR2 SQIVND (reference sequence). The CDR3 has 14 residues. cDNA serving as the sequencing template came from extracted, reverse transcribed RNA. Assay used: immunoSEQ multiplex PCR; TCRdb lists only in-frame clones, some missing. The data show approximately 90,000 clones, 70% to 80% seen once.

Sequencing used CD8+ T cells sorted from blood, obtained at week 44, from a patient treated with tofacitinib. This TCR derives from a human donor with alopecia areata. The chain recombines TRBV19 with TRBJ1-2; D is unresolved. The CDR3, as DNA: TGTGCCAGTAGTGTACGAAATCTCAACTATGGCTACACCTTC. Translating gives CASSVRNLNYGYTF.